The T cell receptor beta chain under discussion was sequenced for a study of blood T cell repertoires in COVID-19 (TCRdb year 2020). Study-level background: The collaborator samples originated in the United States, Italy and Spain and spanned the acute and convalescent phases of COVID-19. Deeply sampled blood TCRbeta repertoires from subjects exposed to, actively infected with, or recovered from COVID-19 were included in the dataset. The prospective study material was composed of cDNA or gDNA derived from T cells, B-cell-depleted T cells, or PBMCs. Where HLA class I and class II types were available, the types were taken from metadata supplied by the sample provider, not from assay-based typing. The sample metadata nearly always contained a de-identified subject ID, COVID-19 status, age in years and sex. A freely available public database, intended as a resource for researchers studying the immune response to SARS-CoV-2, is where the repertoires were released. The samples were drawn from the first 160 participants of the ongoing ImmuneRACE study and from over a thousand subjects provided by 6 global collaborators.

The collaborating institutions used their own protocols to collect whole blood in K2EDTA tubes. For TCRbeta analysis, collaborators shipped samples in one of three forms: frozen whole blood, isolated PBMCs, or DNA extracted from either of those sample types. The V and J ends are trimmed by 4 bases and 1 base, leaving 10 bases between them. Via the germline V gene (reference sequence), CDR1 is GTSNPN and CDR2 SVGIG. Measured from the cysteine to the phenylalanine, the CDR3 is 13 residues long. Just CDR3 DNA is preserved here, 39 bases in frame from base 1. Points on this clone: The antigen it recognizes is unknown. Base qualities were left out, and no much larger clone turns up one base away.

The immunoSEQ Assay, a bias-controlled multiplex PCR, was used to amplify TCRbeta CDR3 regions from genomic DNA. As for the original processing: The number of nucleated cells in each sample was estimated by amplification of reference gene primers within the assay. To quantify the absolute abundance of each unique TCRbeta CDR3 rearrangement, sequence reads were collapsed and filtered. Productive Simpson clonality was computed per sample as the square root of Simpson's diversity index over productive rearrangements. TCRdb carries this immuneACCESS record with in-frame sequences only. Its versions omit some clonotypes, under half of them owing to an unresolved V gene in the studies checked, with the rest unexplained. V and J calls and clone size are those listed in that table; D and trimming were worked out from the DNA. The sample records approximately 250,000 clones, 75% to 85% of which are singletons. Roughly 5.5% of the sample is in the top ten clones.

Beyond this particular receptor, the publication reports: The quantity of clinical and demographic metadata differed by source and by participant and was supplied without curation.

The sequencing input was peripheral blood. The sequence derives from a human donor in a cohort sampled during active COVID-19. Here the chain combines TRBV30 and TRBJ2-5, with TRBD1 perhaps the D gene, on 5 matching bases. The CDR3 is CAWNRQIQETQYF. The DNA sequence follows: TGTGCCTGGAACCGACAGATCCAAGAGACCCAGTACTTC.